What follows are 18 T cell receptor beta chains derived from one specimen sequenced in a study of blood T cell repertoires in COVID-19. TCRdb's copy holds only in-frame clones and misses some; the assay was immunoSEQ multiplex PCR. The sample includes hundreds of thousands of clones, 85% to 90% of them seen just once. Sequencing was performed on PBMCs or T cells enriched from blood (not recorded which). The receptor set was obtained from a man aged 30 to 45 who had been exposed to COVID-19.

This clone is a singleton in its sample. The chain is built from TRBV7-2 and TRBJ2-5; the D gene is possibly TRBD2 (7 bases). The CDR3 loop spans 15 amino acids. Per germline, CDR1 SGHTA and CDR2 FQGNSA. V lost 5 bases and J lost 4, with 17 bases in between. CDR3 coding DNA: TGTGCCAGCAGCCCCGGAGGGGGGGCACGAGAGACCCAGTACTTC. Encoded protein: CASSPGGGARETQYF.

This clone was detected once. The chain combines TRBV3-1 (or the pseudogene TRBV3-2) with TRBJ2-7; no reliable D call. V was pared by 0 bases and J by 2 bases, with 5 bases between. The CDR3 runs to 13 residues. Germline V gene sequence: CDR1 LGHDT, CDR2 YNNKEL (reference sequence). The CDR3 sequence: CASSQEATYEQYF. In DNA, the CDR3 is TGTGCCAGCAGCCAAGAAGCCACCTACGAGCAGTACTTC.

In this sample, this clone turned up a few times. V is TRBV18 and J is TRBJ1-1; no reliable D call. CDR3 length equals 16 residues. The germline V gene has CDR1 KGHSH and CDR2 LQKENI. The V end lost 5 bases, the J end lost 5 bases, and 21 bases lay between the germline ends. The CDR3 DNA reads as TGTGCCAGCTCATCTACCCTCGGCAGACTCGGGACTGAAGCTTTCTTT. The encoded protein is CASSSTLGRLGTEAFF.

Here the CDR3 reads CASTLAPTWTGPGATNEKLFF. The CDR3 region has the DNA TGTGCCAGCACCCTGGCCCCCACTTGGACAGGTCCAGGGGCCACTAATGAAAAACTGTTTTTT. This chain links TRBV4-2 with TRBJ1-4; TRBD1 matches at 7 bases. The germline gives CDR1 LGHNA, CDR2 YNFKEQ. The J segment lost 2 bases and the V segment lost 7 bases, leaving 25 bases of the junction unmatched. The CDR3 runs to 21 residues.

The CDR3 coding sequence is TGTGCCTGGAGTACAGGGCACTATGGCTACACCTTC. It is translated as CAWSTGHYGYTF. The chain links TRBV30 to TRBJ1-2, with D possibly being TRBD1 (6 bases). The CDR3 is made up of 12 amino acids. Germline assignment: CDR1 GTSNPN and CDR2 SVGIG (reference sequence). Trimming took 2 bases from V and 3 from J, leaving 7 bases between them.

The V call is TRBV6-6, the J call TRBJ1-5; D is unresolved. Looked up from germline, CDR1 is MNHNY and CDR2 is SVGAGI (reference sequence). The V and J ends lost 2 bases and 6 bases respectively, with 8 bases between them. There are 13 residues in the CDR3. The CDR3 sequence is CASSYGEVQPQHF. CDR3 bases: TGTGCCAGCAGTTACGGGGAGGTTCAGCCCCAGCATTTT.

For the CDR3, the DNA is TGTGCCAGCAGCTTGGAGATAGACAGAAGCACCGGGGAGCTGTTTTTT. Translated, it gives CASSLEIDRSTGELFF. This chain links TRBV5-5 with TRBJ2-2; the D gene is possibly TRBD1 (5 bases). CDR3 length: 16 amino acids. V was cut by 0 bases and J by 4 bases, with 13 bases left in between. The germline CDR1 and CDR2 sequences are SGHKS and YYEKEE (reference sequence). Drawing the rest from reference TRBV5-5 and TRBJ2-2, the complete variable domain is DAGVTQSPTHLIKTRGQQVTLRCSPISGHKSVSWYQQVLGQGPQFIFQYYEKEERGRGNFPDRFSARQFPNYSSELNVNALLLGDSALYLCASSLEIDRSTGELFFGEGSRLTVL.

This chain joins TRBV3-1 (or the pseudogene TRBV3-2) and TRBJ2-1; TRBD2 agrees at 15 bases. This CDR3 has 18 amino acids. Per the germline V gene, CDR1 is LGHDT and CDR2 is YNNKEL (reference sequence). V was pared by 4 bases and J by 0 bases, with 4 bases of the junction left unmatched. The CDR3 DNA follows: TGTGCCAGCAGCCGGGGACTAGCGGGGGGCTTCTCCTACAATGAGCAGTTCTTC. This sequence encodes CASSRGLAGGFSYNEQFF.

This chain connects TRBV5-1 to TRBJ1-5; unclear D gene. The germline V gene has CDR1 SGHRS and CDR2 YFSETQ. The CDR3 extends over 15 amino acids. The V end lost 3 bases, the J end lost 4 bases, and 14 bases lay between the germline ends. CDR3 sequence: CASSSGEYRNQPQHF. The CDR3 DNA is TGCGCCAGCAGCTCCGGAGAATATCGGAATCAGCCCCAGCATTTT.

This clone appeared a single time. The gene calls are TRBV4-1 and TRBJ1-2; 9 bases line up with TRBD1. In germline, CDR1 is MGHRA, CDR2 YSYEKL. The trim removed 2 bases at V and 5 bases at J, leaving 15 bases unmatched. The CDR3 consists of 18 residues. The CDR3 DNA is TGCGCCAGCAGCCAACAAAGCAGAACAGGGGGCCCGGGGTATGGCTACACCTTC. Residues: CASSQQSRTGGPGYGYTF.

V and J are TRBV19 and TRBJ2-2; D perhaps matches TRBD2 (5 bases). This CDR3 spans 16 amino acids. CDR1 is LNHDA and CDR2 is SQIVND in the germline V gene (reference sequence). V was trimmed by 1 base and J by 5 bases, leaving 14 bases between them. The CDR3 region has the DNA TGTGCCAGTAGTATAGTAGAGGGAACCCCGACCGGGGAGCTGTTTTTT. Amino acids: CASSIVEGTPTGELFF.

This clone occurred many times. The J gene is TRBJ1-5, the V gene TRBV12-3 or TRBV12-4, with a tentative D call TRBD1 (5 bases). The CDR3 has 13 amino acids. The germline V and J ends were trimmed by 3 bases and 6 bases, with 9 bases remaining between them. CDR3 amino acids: CASSFAGTQPQHF. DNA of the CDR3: TGTGCCAGCAGTTTTGCGGGGACTCAGCCCCAGCATTTT.

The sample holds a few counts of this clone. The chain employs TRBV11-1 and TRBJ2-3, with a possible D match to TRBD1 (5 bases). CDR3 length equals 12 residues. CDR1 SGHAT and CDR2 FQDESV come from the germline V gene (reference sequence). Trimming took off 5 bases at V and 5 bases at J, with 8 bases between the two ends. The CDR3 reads CASSPRGDTQYF. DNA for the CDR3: TGTGCCAGCAGCCCTAGGGGAGATACGCAGTATTTT.

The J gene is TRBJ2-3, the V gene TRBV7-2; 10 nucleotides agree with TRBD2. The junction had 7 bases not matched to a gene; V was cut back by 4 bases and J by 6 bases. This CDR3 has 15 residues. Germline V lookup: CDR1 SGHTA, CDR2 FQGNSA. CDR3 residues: CASSYPSGGSDTQYF. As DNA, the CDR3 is TGTGCCAGCAGCTACCCTAGCGGGGGTTCTGATACGCAGTATTTT.

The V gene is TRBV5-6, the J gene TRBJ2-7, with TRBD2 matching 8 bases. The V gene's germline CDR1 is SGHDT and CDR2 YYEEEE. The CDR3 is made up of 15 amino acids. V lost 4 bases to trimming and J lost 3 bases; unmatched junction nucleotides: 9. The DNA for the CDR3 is TGTGCCAGCAGCCGCTCGGGGGGGACGGGCTACGAGCAGTACTTC. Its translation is CASSRSGGTGYEQYF.

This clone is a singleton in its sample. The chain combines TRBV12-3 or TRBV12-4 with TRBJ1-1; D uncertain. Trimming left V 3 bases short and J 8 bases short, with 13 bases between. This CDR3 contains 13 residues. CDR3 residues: CASSFGWAEEAFF. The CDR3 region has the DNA TGTGCCAGCAGTTTCGGTTGGGCAGAGGAAGCTTTCTTT.

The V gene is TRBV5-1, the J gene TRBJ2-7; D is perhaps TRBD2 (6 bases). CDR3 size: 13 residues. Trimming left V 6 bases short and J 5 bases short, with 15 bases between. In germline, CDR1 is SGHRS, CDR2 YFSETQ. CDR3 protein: CASMWDSGDEQYF. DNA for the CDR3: TGCGCCAGCATGTGGGACTCCGGGGACGAGCAGTACTTC.

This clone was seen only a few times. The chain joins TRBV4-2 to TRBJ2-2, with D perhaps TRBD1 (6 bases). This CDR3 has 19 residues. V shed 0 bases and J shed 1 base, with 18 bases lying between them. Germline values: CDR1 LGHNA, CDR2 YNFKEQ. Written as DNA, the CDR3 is TGTGCCAGCAGCCAAGAGAGCCGAACCGGGACACTGAACACCGGGGAGCTGTTTTTT. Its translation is CASSQESRTGTLNTGELFF.